This T cell receptor beta chain was documented in a study of blood T cell repertoires in COVID-19 (dated by TCRdb to about 2020). For context, the study as a whole: Samples covering the acute and convalescent phases of COVID-19 were provided by collaborators in the United States, Italy and Spain. A freely available public database, intended as a resource for researchers studying the immune response to SARS-CoV-2, is where the repertoires were released. The dataset comprised deeply sampled blood TCRbeta repertoires from subjects exposed to, actively infected with, or recovered from COVID-19. The samples were drawn from the first 160 participants of the ongoing ImmuneRACE study and from some 1,300 subjects provided by 6 global collaborators. Where available, HLA class I and class II types were obtained from metadata supplied by the sample provider rather than from assay-based typing. The sample metadata nearly always contained a de-identified subject ID, COVID-19 status, age in years and sex. The material from the prospective study consisted of cDNA or gDNA derived from T cells, B-cell-depleted T cells, or PBMCs.

Trimming costs V 4 bases and J 1 base, and their ends lie 7 bases apart. The CDR3, from cysteine to phenylalanine, totals 14 residues. The read is trimmed to its CDR3 DNA, 42 bases read in frame from base 1. The germline V gene sets CDR1 to SGHTA and CDR2 to FQGTGA. Only one count was recorded for this clone. Its antigen target is currently unknown. No much larger clone exists at a distance of one base, and base qualities are not known. The study at large found these results: How much clinical and demographic metadata was included differed by source and by participant, and the metadata was provided uncurated.

One collaborating source in Seattle enrolled patients while the patients were actively infected and followed the patients over time throughout the course of disease. Whole blood was collected in K2EDTA tubes by collaborating institutions according to the institutions' own protocols. For TCRbeta analysis, collaborators shipped samples in one of three forms: frozen whole blood, isolated PBMCs, or DNA extracted from either of those sample types. TCRbeta CDR3 regions were amplified from genomic DNA using the immunoSEQ Assay, a bias-controlled multiplex PCR. The paper's data handling went like this. The number of nucleated cells in each sample was estimated by amplification of reference gene primers within the assay. Sequence reads were collapsed and filtered to measure the absolute abundance of every unique TCRbeta CDR3 rearrangement. For each sample, productive Simpson clonality was calculated as the square root of Simpson's diversity index across productive rearrangements. As stored in TCRdb, this immuneACCESS dataset retains in-frame rearrangements with V and J assigned. A fraction of the clones does not appear; measured against another copy, unresolved V genes explain less than half of the discrepancy, and the remainder lacks a known reason. V, J and clone size derive from that table, while D and trimming were established from the DNA sequence. The sample yields roughly 130,000 clones; under 95% were counted once. In total, the top ten clones hold about 4.5% of the sample.

The TCR originated in a man aged 60 to 69 with COVID-19, enrolled during active disease. The chain joins TRBV7-3 to TRBJ2-2; TRBD1 is a possible D gene, resting on 6 matching bases. The sample comprised peripheral blood. The sequenced DNA: TGTGCCAGCAGCTCACAGGGGAACACCGGGGAGCTGTTTTTT. It translates to CASSSQGNTGELFF.